The rows below give T cell receptor beta chains drawn from one sample of a study of T-cell memory formation after mild COVID-19. TCRdb re-analysed the 5' RACE reads in MiXCR, keeping a single row per CDR3 protein. The data show some 54,000 distinct CDR3 sequences, 8% to 10% seen once. Specimen: PBMCs or a T cell subset sorted from them (not recorded which). Receptor source: a man younger than 30 who had mild COVID-19 (a few samples of this study predate the infection). Cell type and time point are not known. The CDR3 runs from the conserved cysteine through the conserved F or W. The D gene is left open where the match is weak. Expanded clones get a size class; other rows say once, few or many, or leave the size out.

size,V,J,D,CDR3,DNA
NA,TRBV5-4,TRBJ1-2,NA,CASSLTVNYGYTF,TGTGCCAGCAGCTTAACAGTTAACTATGGCTACACCTTC
NA,TRBV6-5,TRBJ1-1,NA,CASSYSISGLNTEAFF,TGTGCCAGCAGTTACTCGATATCAGGGTTGAACACTGAAGCTTTCTTT
NA,TRBV28,TRBJ2-4,TRBD1,CASSRSTTGGNIQYF,TGTGCCAGCAGTAGATCAACGACAGGGGGAAACATTCAGTACTTC
NA,TRBV20-1,TRBJ1-1,TRBD1,CSARELQGTEAFF,TGCAGTGCTAGAGAACTACAGGGGACTGAAGCTTTCTTT
few,TRBV24-1,TRBJ2-3,TRBD1,CATSGDRTTDTQYF,TGTGCCACCAGTGGGGACAGGACCACAGATACGCAGTATTTT
NA,TRBV30,TRBJ2-3,NA,CASARPDTQYF,TGTGCCTCGGCCAGGCCAGATACGCAGTATTTT
NA,TRBV21-1,TRBJ2-2,NA,CASSKDEGLAGHYGELFF,TGTGCCAGCAGCAAAGACGAGGGACTAGCGGGGCATTACGGGGAGCTGTTTTTT
many,TRBV5-1,TRBJ1-2,NA,CASSLDPSYGYTF,TGCGCCAGCAGCTTGGACCCTTCCTATGGCTACACCTTC
NA,TRBV10-3,TRBJ1-5,NA,CAISEREGNQPQHF,TGTGCCATCAGTGAAAGGGAAGGCAATCAGCCCCAGCATTTT
many,TRBV7-2,TRBJ1-5,TRBD1,CASSLGGQYQPQHF,TGTGCCAGCAGCTTAGGGGGACAGTATCAGCCCCAGCATTTT
few,TRBV6-2/TRBV6-3,TRBJ2-3,TRBD1,CASSYRTGGADTQYF,TGTGCCAGCAGTTACCGGACAGGGGGCGCAGATACGCAGTATTTT
NA,TRBV2,TRBJ2-3,NA,CASSPTWVGTDTQYF,TGTGCCAGCAGCCCTACTTGGGTTGGCACAGATACGCAGTATTTT
NA,TRBV14,TRBJ2-3,NA,CASSPRGNTDTQYF,TGTGCCAGCAGCCCGAGGGGCAACACAGATACGCAGTATTTT
NA,TRBV11-1,TRBJ1-2,NA,CASSFSLKDNYGYTF,TGTGCCAGCAGCTTCTCGTTGAAGGATAACTATGGCTACACCTTC
many,TRBV7-2,TRBJ2-7,NA,CASSLVTGLEQYF,TGTGCCAGCAGCTTAGTTACAGGACTCGAGCAGTACTTC
many,TRBV20-1,TRBJ2-7,TRBD1,CSAGRQGYEQYF,TGCAGTGCTGGGAGACAGGGCTACGAGCAGTACTTC
few,TRBV6-5,TRBJ1-2,NA,CASRQTRGYTF,TGTGCCAGCAGGCAGACACGGGGCTACACCTTC
many,TRBV12-3/TRBV12-4,TRBJ2-4,NA,CASRSLAGPKDIQYF,TGTGCCAGCAGGTCCCTGGCGGGGCCAAAAGACATTCAGTACTTC
few,TRBV5-1,TRBJ1-1,NA,CASSLFGRDLNTEAFF,TGCGCCAGCAGCTTATTTGGACGGGACCTGAACACTGAAGCTTTCTTT
NA,TRBV5-1,TRBJ2-2,TRBD2,CASSLLRAGGTGELFF,TGCGCCAGCAGCTTACTGCGAGCGGGGGGCACCGGGGAGCTGTTTTTT
NA,TRBV6-6,TRBJ2-6,NA,CASSDQVPGANVLTF,TGTGCCAGCAGCGACCAAGTACCGGGGGCCAACGTCCTGACTTTC
few,TRBV11-2,TRBJ2-3,NA,CAGQALATDTQYF,TGTGCCGGACAGGCGCTAGCGACAGATACGCAGTATTTT
NA,TRBV7-2,TRBJ2-5,NA,CASSRSGPTAVETQYF,TGTGCCAGCAGTCGGTCCGGTCCCACTGCCGTCGAGACCCAGTACTTC
many,TRBV29-1,TRBJ2-1,NA,CSVTTGNEQFF,TGCAGCGTCACCACGGGGAATGAGCAGTTCTTC
few,TRBV5-1,TRBJ2-1,TRBD1,CASSLGQGAANEQFF,TGCGCCAGCAGCTTGGGACAGGGGGCTGCGAATGAGCAGTTCTTC
few,TRBV5-1,TRBJ1-2,NA,CASSRQGDGYGYTF,TGCGCCAGCAGCCGACAAGGGGACGGCTATGGCTACACCTTC
many,TRBV7-2,TRBJ2-1,NA,CASSLASAANEQFF,TGTGCCAGCAGCTTAGCGTCGGCAGCCAATGAGCAGTTCTTC
medium-sized,TRBV5-5,TRBJ2-1,NA,CASSLTWGNEQFF,TGTGCCAGCAGCTTGACTTGGGGGAATGAGCAGTTCTTC
few,TRBV12-3/TRBV12-4,TRBJ1-6,NA,CASSSQGSVNSPLHF,TGTGCCAGCAGCTCCCAGGGTTCCGTGAATTCACCCCTCCACTTT
few,TRBV6-4,TRBJ2-2,NA,CASSDTGGPVGELFF,TGTGCCAGCAGTGACACGGGGGGCCCGGTCGGGGAGCTGTTTTTT
NA,TRBV3-1,TRBJ2-3,TRBD1,CASSPGTGGWTDTQYF,TGTGCCAGCAGCCCGGGGACAGGGGGTTGGACAGATACGCAGTATTTT
NA,TRBV7-9,TRBJ2-5,NA,CASSTTSEGYQETQYF,TGTGCCAGCAGCACCACCTCGGAGGGCTACCAAGAGACCCAGTACTTC
NA,TRBV28,TRBJ1-3,NA,CASSLDGGNTIYF,TGTGCCAGCAGTCTCGACGGAGGAAACACCATATATTTT
NA,TRBV7-9,TRBJ1-3,NA,CASSSQGNTIYF,TGTGCCAGCAGCTCACAAGGAAACACCATATATTTT
few,TRBV7-2,TRBJ2-2,NA,CASSSGGWNGELFF,TGTGCCAGCAGCTCCGGCGGATGGAACGGGGAGCTGTTTTTT
few,TRBV5-1,TRBJ2-1,TRBD1,CASSPGTGGPNEQFF,TGCGCCAGCAGTCCCGGGACAGGGGGCCCCAATGAGCAGTTCTTC
few,TRBV2,TRBJ1-5,TRBD1,CASSGTGADQPQHF,TGTGCCAGCAGTGGGACAGGGGCCGATCAGCCCCAGCATTTT
many,TRBV20-1,TRBJ2-2,NA,CSAGKVLSGELFF,TGCAGTGCTGGCAAGGTGCTGTCCGGGGAGCTGTTTTTT
few,TRBV6-6,TRBJ2-7,NA,CASSYRTVYEQYF,TGTGCCAGCAGTTACAGGACAGTATACGAGCAGTACTTC
few,TRBV7-2,TRBJ2-1,NA,CASSSYGGRGNEQFF,TGTGCCAGCAGCTCTTACGGTGGACGGGGCAATGAGCAGTTCTTC
NA,TRBV10-3,TRBJ2-5,TRBD2,CAISRLAGKETQYF,TGTGCCATCAGCCGACTAGCGGGGAAAGAGACCCAGTACTTC
few,TRBV19,TRBJ1-5,TRBD1,CASRPGQGTLREPQHF,TGTGCCAGTAGACCGGGACAGGGGACTTTAAGGGAGCCCCAGCATTTT
NA,TRBV30,TRBJ1-1,NA,CAWSTGRVNTEAFF,TGTGCCTGGAGTACTGGACGGGTGAACACTGAAGCTTTCTTT
few,TRBV7-2,TRBJ1-2,TRBD1,CASSWDRVGGYTF,TGTGCCAGCAGTTGGGACAGGGTTGGTGGCTACACCTTC
NA,TRBV5-1,TRBJ2-3,NA,CASSFGQQDTQYF,TGCGCCAGCAGCTTCGGACAACAAGATACGCAGTATTTT
few,TRBV7-9,TRBJ1-3,TRBD1,CASSWTGGAGNTIYF,TGTGCCAGCAGCTGGACAGGCGGGGCTGGAAACACCATATATTTT
few,TRBV20-1,TRBJ2-7,TRBD2,CSARDPRGGPYEQYF,TGCAGTGCTAGAGATCCGCGCGGGGGGCCCTACGAGCAGTACTTC
few,TRBV5-4,TRBJ1-4,NA,CASRVATNEKLFF,TGTGCCAGCCGCGTAGCAACTAATGAAAAACTGTTTTTT
NA,TRBV7-9,TRBJ2-3,NA,CASLGSGLSTDTQYF,TGTGCCAGCCTGGGGAGCGGACTTAGCACAGATACGCAGTATTTT
NA,TRBV7-2,TRBJ2-7,NA,CASMAATLSYEQYF,TGTGCCAGCATGGCAGCTACTTTGTCCTACGAGCAGTACTTC
NA,TRBV12-3/TRBV12-4,TRBJ2-1,NA,CASSLGSGSYNEQFF,TGTGCCAGCAGTTTAGGTTCAGGCTCCTACAATGAGCAGTTCTTC
NA,TRBV20-1,TRBJ1-6,TRBD1,CSAKPRGTTYNSPLHF,TGCAGTGCCAAACCCAGGGGGACGACCTATAATTCACCCCTCCACTTT
NA,TRBV29-1,TRBJ2-1,NA,CSVGGVSYNEQFF,TGCAGCGTTGGGGGAGTATCCTACAATGAGCAGTTCTTC
many,TRBV3-1,TRBJ1-2,TRBD1,CASSQRGGAGYTF,TGTGCCAGCAGCCAGCGAGGGGGCGCAGGCTACACCTTC
few,TRBV30,TRBJ2-4,NA,CAWSRTVYKNIQYF,TGTGCCTGGAGTAGGACAGTATACAAAAACATTCAGTACTTC
few,TRBV6-2/TRBV6-3,TRBJ2-3,NA,CASGGRTVRGDTQYF,TGTGCCAGCGGAGGACGGACCGTTCGGGGGGATACGCAGTATTTT
few,TRBV20-1,TRBJ2-2,NA,CSARAPGGVTGELFF,TGCAGTGCTAGAGCACCCGGGGGAGTCACCGGGGAGCTGTTTTTT
NA,TRBV4-3,TRBJ2-5,NA,CASSPGAGETQYF,TGCGCCAGCAGCCCCGGGGCTGGGGAGACCCAGTACTTC
few,TRBV7-2,TRBJ2-2,NA,CASSWDLNTGELFF,TGTGCCAGCAGTTGGGACTTGAACACCGGGGAGCTGTTTTTT